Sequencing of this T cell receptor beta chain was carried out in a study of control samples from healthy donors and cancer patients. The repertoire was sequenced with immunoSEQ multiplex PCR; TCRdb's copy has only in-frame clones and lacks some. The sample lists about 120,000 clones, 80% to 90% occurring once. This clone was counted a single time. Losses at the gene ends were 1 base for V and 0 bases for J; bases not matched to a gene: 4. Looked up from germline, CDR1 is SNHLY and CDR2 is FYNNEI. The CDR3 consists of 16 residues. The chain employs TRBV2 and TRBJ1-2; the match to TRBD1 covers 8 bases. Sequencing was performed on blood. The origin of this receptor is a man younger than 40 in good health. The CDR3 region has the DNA TGTGCCAGCAGTGAAGGGACAGGGAGTTCTAACTATGGCTACACCTTC. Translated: CASSEGTGSSNYGYTF.